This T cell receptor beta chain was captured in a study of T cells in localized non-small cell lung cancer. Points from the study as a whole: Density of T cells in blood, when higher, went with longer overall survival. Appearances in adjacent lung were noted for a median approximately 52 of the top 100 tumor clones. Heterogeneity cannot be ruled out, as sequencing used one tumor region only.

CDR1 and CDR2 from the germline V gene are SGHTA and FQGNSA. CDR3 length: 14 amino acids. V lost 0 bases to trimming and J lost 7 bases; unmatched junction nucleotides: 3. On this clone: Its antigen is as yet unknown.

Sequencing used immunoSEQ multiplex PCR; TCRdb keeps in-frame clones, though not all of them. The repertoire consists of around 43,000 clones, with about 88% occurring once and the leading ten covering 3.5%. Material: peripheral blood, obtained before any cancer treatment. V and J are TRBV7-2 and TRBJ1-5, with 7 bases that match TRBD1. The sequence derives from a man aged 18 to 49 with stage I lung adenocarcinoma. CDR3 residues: CASSLAGQEQPQHF. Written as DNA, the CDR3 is TGTGCCAGCAGCTTAGCTGGACAGGAGCAGCCCCAGCATTTT.